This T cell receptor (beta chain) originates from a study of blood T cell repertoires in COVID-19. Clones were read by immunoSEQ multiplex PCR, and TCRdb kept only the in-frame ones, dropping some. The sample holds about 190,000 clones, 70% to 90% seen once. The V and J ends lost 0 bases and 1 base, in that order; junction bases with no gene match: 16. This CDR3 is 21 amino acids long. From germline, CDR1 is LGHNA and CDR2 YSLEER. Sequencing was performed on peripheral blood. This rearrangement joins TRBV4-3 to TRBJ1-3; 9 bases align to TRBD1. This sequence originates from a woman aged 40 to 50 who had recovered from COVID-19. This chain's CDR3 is CASSQDLMGQGLLSSGNTIYF. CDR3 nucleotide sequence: TGCGCCAGCAGCCAAGATCTTATGGGACAGGGCCTTTTGTCGTCTGGAAACACCATATATTTT.